This T cell receptor (beta chain) was recovered during a study of blood T cell repertoires in COVID-19 (dated by TCRdb to the early 2020s). For the wider study: Collaborator samples came from the United States, Italy and Spain and covered acute and convalescent phases of COVID-19. Samples came from the ongoing ImmuneRACE study (first 160 participants) plus 1,254 subjects from 6 global collaborators. Where available, HLA class I and class II types were obtained from metadata supplied by the sample provider rather than from assay-based typing. A de-identified subject ID, COVID-19 status, age in years and sex were almost always included in the sample metadata. Subjects who had been exposed to COVID-19, were actively infected with it, or had recovered from it provided the deeply sampled blood TCRbeta repertoires that made up the dataset. The repertoires were released in a freely available public database meant as a resource for research on the immune response to SARS-CoV-2. The material from the prospective study consisted of cDNA or gDNA derived from T cells, B-cell-depleted T cells, or PBMCs.

Findings and caveats that apply to the study as a whole: Clinical and demographic metadata were provided uncurated, with the amount varying by source and participant.

This clone was observed a single time. Its antigen is still unknown. Base qualities are not at hand, and no much larger clone is one base apart. The V end gives up 5 bases and the J end 5 bases, leaving 8 bases in the junction not matched to a gene. The germline V gene encodes CDR1 MNHEY and CDR2 SMNVEV (reference sequence). The CDR3 holds 15 amino acids from the cysteine to the phenylalanine. CDR3 DNA is the only sequence kept; it has 45 bases, read in frame from the first base. TCRbeta CDR3 regions were amplified from genomic DNA by means of the immunoSEQ Assay, a bias-controlled multiplex PCR. As for the original processing: The number of nucleated cells in each sample was estimated by amplification of reference gene primers within the assay. To quantify the absolute abundance of each unique TCRbeta CDR3 rearrangement, sequence reads were collapsed and filtered. Productive Simpson clonality was computed per sample as the square root of Simpson's diversity index over productive rearrangements. TCRdb provides this immuneACCESS table in a form limited to in-frame rearrangements. Some clones are lacking; in checked studies, under half of them reflect an unresolved V gene, and why the rest are absent is not known. V, J and clone size are those of that table, while D and trimming were read from the DNA. This sample has roughly 400,000 clones in its table, and about 87% of those were observed once. The ten largest clones take up roughly 2.1% of the sample.

At one collaborating source in Seattle, patients were enrolled during active infection and were followed longitudinally through the course of disease. The collaborating institutions used their own protocols to collect whole blood in K2EDTA tubes. Collaborator samples were shipped for TCRbeta analysis as frozen whole blood, isolated PBMCs, or DNA extracted from either sample type. This TCR came from a woman between 55 and 75 years old with COVID-19, enrolled during active disease. The chain employs TRBV27 and TRBJ2-3; TRBD2 matches 9 bases in the middle. The sample comprised peripheral blood. The CDR3 protein sequence reads: CASSPRGSGGDTQYF. The sequenced DNA is TGTGCCAGCAGTCCCCGGGGTAGCGGGGGAGATACGCAGTATTTT.